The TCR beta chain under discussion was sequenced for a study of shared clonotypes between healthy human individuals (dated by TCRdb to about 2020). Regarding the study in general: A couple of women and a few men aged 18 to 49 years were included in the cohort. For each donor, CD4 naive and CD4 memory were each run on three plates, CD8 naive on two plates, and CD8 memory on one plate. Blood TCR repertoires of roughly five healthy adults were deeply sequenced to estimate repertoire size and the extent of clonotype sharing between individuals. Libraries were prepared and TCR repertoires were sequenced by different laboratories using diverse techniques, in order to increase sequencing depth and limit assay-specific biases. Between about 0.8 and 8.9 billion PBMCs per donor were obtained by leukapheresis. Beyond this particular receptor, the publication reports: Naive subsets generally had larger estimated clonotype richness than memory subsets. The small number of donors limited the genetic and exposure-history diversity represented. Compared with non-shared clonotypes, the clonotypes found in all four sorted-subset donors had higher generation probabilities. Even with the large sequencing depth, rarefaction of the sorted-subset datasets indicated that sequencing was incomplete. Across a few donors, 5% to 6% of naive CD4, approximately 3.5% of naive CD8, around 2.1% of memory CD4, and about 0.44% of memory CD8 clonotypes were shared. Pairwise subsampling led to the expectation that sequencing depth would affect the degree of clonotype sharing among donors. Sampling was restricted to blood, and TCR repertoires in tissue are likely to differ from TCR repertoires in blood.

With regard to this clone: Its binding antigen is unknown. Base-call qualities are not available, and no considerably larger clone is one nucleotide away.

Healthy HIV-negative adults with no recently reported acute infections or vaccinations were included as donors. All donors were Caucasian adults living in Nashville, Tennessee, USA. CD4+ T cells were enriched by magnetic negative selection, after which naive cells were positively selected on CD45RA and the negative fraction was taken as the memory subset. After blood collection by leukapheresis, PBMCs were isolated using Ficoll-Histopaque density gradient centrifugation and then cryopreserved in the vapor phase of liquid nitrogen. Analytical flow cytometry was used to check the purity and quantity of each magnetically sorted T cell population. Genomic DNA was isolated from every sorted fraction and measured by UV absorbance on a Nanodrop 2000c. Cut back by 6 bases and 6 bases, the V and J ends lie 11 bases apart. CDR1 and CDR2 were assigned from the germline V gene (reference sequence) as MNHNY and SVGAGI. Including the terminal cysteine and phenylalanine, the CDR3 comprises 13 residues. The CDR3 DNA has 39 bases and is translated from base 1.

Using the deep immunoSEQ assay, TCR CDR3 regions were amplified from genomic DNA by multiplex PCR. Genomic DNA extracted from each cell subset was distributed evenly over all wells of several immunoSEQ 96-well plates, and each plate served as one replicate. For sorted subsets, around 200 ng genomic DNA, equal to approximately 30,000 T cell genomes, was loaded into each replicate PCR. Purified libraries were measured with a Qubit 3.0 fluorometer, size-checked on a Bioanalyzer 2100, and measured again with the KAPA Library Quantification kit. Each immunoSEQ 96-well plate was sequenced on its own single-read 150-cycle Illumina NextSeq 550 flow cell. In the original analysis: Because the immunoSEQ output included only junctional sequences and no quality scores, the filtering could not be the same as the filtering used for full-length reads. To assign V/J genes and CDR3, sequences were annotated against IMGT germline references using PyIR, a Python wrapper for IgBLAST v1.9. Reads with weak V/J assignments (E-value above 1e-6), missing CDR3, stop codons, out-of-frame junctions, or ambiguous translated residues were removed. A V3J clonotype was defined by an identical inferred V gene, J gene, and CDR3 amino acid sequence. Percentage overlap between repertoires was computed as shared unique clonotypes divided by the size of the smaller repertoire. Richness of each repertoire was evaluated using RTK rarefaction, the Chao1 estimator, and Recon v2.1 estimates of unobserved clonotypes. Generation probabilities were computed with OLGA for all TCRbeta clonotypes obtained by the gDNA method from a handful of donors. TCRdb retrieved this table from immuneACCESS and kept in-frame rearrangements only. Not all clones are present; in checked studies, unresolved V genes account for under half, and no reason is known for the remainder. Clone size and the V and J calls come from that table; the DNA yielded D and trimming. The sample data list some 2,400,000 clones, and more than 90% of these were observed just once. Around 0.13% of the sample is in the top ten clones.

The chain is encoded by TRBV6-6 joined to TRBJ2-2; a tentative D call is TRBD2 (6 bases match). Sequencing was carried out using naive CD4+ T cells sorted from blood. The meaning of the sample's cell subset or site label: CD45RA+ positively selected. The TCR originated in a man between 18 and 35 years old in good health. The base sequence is TGTGCCAGCAGCAGACTAGAATCCGGGGAGCTGTTTTTT. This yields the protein CASSRLESGELFF.